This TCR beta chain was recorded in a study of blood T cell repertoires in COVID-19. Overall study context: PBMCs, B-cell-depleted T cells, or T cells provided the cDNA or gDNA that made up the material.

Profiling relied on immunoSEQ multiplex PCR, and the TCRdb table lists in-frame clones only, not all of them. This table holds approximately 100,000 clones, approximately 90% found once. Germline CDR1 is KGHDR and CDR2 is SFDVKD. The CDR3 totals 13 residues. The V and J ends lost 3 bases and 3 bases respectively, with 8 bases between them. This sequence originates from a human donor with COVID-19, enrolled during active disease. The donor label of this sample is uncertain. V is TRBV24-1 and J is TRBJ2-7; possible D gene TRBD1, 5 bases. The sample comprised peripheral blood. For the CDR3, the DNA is TGTGCCACCAGTGATCCGCAGGGCTACGAGCAGTACTTC. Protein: CATSDPQGYEQYF.